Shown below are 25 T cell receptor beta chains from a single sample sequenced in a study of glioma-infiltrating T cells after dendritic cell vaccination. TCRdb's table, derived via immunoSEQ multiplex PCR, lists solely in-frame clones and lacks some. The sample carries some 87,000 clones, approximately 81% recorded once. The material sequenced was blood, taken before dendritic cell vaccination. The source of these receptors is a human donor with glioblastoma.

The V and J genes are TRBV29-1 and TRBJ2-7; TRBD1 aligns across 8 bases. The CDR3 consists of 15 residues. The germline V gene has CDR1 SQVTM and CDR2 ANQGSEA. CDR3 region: CTPRRDRRLPYEQYF. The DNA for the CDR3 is TGCACCCCCCGGCGGGACAGGCGGTTGCCCTACGAGCAGTACTTC.

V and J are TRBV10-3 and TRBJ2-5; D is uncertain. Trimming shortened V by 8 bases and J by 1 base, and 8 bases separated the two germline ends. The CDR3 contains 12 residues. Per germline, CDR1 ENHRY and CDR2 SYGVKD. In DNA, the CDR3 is TGTGCCATCCGACACCCCCAAGAGACCCAGTACTTC. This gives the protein CAIRHPQETQYF.

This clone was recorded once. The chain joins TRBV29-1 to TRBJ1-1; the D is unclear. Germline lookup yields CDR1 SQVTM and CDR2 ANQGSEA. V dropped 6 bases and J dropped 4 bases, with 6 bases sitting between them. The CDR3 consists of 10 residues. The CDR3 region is CSVRGTEAFF. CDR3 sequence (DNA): TGCAGCGTCCGGGGCACTGAAGCTTTCTTT.

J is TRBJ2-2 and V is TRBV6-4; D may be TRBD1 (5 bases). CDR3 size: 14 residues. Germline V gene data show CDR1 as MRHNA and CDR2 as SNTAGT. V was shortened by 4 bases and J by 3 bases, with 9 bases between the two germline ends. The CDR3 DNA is TGTGCCAGCAGTGCCGACAGAGACACCGGGGAGCTGTTTTTT. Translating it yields CASSADRDTGELFF.

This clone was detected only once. For the CDR3, the DNA is TGTGCCCCTCGGGGGGGAGGTTGTCAGCCCCAGCATTTT. Protein sequence: CAPRGGGCQPQHF. This chain uses TRBV6-1 with TRBJ1-5; D perhaps matches TRBD1 (5 bases). Deletions cut 11 bases from V and 6 bases from J, with 17 bases between. The CDR3 is 13 residues long. Germline CDR1 MNHNS, CDR2 SASEGT.

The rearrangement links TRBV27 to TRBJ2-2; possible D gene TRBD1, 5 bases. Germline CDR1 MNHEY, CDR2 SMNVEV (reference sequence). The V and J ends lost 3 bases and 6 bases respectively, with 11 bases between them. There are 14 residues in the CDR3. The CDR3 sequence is CASSFRVGSGELFF. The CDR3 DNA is TGTGCCAGCAGTTTCAGGGTGGGGTCCGGGGAGCTGTTTTTT.

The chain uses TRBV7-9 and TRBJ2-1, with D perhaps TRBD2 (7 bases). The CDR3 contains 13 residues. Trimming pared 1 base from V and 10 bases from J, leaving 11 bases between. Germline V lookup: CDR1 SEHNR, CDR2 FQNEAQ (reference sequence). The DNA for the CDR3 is TGTGCCAGCAGCTTAGATTGGGGGGGCGAGCAGTTCTTC. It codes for CASSLDWGGEQFF. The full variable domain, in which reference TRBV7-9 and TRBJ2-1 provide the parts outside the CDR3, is DTGVSQNPRHKITKRGQNVTFRCDPISEHNRLYWYRQTLGQGPEFLTYFQNEAQLEKSRLLSDRFSAERPKGSFSTLEIQRTEQGDSAMYLCASSLDWGGEQFFGPGTRLTVL.

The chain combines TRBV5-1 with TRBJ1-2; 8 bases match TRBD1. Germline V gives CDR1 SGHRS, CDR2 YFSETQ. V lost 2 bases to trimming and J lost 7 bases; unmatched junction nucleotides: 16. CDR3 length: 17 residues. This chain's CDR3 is CASSFSQPIGQGGGYTF. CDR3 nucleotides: TGCGCCAGCAGCTTTTCCCAACCAATAGGACAGGGTGGTGGCTACACCTTC.

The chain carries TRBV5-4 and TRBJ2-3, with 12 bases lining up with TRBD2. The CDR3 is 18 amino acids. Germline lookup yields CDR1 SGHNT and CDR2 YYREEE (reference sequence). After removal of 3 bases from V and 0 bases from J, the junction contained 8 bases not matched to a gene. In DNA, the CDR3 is TGTGCCAGCAGCTCACCTAGCGGGAGGGTATCTAGCACAGATACGCAGTATTTT. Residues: CASSSPSGRVSSTDTQYF.

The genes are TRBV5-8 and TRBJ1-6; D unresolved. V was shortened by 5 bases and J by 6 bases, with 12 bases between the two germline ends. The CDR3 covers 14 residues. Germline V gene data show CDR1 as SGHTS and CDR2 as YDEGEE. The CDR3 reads CASSWRVSNSPLHF. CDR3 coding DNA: TGTGCCAGCAGTTGGAGGGTTAGTAATTCACCCCTCCACTTT.

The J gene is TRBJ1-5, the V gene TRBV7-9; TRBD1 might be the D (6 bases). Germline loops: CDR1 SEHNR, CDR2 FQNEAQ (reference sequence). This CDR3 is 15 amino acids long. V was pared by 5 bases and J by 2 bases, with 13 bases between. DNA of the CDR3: TGTGCCAGCAGCCAAGGGGGGGGCGGCAATCAGCCCCAGCATTTT. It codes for CASSQGGGGNQPQHF. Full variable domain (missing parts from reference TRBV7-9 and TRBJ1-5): DTGVSQNPRHKITKRGQNVTFRCDPISEHNRLYWYRQTLGQGPEFLTYFQNEAQLEKSRLLSDRFSAERPKGSFSTLEIQRTEQGDSAMYLCASSQGGGGNQPQHFGDGTRLSIL.

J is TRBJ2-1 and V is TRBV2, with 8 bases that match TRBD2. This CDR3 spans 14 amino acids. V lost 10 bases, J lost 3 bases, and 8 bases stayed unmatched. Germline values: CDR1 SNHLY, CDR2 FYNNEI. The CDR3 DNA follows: TGTGCCACCGCTCGGGAGGGAGGCTACAATGAGCAGTTCTTC. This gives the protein CATAREGGYNEQFF.

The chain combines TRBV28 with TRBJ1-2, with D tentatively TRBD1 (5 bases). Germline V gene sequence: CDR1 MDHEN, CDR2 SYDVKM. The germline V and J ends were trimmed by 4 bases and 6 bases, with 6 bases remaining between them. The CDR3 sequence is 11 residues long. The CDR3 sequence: CASSSRDGYTF. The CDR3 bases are TGTGCCAGCAGTTCCAGGGATGGCTACACCTTC.

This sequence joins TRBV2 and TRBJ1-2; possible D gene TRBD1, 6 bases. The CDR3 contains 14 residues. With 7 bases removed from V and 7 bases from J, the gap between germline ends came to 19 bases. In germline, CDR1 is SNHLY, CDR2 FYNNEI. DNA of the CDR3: TGTGCCAGCAACCCGGAAGGGGGTAGGTTTGGCTACACCTTC. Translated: CASNPEGGRFGYTF.

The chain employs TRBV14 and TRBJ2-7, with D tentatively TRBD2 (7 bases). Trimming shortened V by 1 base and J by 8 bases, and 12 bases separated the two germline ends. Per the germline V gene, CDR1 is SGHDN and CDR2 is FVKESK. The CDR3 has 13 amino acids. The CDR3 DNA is TGTGCCAGCAGCCAAGTTGGGGGGGGGCAGCAGTACTTC. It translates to CASSQVGGGQQYF.

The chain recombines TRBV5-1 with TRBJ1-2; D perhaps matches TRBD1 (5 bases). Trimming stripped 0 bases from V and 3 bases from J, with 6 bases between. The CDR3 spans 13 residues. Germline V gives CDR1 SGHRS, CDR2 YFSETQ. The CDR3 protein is CASSLGQHYGYTF. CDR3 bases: TGCGCCAGCAGCTTGGGACAGCACTATGGCTACACCTTC. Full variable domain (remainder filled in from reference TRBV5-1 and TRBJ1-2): KAGVTQTPRYLIKTRGQQVTLSCSPISGHRSVSWYQQTPGQGLQFLFEYFSETQRNKGNFPGRFSGRQFSNSRSEMNVSTLELGDSALYLCASSLGQHYGYTFGSGTRLTVV.

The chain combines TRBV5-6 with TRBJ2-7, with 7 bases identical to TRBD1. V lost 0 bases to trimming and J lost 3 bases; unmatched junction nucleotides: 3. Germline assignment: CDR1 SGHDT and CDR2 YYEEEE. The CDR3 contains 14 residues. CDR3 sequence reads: CASSLEQGIYEQYF. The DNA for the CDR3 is TGTGCCAGCAGCTTGGAACAGGGGATCTACGAGCAGTACTTC.

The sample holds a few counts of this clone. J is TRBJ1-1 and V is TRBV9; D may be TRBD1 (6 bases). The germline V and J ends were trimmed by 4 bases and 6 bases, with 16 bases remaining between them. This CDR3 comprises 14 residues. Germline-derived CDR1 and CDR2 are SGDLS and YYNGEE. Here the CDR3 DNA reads TGTGCCAGCAGCTTAAAACAGGGTCGGGCTGAAGCTTTCTTT. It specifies CASSLKQGRAEAFF.

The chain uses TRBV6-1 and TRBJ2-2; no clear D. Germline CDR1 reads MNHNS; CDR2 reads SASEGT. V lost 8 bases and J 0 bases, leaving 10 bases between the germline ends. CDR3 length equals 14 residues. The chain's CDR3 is CASGSTANTGELFF. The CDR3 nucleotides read TGTGCCAGCGGTTCCACAGCGAACACCGGGGAGCTGTTTTTT.

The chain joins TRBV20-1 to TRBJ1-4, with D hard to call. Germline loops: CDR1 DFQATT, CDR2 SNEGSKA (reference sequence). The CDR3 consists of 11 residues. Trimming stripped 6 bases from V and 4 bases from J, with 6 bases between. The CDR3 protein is CSATLNEKLFF. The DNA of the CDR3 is TGCAGTGCAACTCTTAATGAAAAACTGTTTTTT.

CDR3 nucleotide sequence: TGCGCCAGCAGCTTGGATTCACGCCGGAGTTATGGGGAGACCCAGTACTTC. This sequence encodes CASSLDSRRSYGETQYF. This chain joins TRBV5-1 and TRBJ2-5; no clear D gene. The germline gives CDR1 SGHRS, CDR2 YFSETQ. V dropped 0 bases and J dropped 5 bases, with 20 bases sitting between them. The CDR3 length is 17 residues.

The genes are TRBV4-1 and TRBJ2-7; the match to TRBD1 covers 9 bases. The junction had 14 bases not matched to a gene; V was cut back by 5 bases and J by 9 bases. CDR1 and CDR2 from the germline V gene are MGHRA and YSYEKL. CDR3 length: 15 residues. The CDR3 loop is CASSTVPGQGTGQYF. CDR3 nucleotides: TGCGCCAGCAGCACGGTCCCGGGACAGGGAACTGGGCAGTACTTC.

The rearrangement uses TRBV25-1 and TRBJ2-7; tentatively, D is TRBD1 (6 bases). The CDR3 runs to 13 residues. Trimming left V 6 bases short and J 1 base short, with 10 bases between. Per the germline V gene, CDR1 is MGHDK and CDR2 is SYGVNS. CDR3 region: CASRKTGSYEQYF. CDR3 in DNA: TGTGCCAGCAGAAAGACAGGTTCCTACGAGCAGTACTTC.

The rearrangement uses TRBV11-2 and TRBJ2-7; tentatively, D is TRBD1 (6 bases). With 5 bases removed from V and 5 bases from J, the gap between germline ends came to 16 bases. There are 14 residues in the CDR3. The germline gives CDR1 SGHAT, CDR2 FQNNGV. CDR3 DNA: TGTGCCAGCAGCCTTGGACAGATAAATAACGAGCAGTACTTC. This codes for CASSLGQINNEQYF. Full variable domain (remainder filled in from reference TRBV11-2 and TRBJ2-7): EAGVAQSPRYKIIEKRQSVAFWCNPISGHATLYWYQQILGQGPKLLIQFQNNGVVDDSQLPKDRFSAERLKGVDSTLKIQPAKLEDSAVYLCASSLGQINNEQYFGPGTRLTVT.

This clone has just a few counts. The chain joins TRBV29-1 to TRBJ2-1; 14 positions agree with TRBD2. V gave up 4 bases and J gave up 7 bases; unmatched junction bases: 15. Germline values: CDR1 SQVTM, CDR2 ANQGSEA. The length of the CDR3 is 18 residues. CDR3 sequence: CSVGGTSGSMVTGNEQFF. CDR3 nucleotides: TGCAGCGTTGGCGGGACTAGCGGGAGTATGGTGACAGGGAATGAGCAGTTCTTC.